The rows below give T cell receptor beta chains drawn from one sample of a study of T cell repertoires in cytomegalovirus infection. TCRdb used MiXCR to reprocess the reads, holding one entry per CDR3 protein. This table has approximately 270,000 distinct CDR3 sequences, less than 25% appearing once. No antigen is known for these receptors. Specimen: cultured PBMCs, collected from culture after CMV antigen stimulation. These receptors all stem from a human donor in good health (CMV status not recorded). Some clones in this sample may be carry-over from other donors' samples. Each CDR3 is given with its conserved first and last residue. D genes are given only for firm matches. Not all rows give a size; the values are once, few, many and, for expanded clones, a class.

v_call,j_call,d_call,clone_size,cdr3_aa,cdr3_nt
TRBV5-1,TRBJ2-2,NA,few,CASSPDPNTGELFF,TGCGCCAGCAGCCCGGACCCGAACACCGGGGAGCTGTTTTTT
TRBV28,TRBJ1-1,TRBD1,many,CAMRNRDREAFF,TGTGCCATGCGGAACCGGGACAGGGAAGCTTTCTTT
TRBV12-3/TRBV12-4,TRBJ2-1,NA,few,CASENAVWGEQFF,TGTGCCAGCGAAAATGCAGTCTGGGGCGAGCAGTTCTTC
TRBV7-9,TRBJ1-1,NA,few,CASSRGRTNTEAFF,TGTGCCAGCAGCCGGGGACGGACGAACACTGAAGCTTTCTTT
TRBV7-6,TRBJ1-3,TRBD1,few,CASSLTTGARGNTIYF,TGTGCCAGCAGCTTGACCACAGGGGCCAGGGGAAACACCATATATTTT
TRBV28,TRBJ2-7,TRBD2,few,CASRRGLADAEQYF,TGTGCCAGCAGGAGAGGACTAGCAGACGCCGAGCAGTACTTC
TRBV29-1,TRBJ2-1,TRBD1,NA,CSVDGQGAYNEQFF,TGCAGCGTTGACGGACAGGGGGCTTACAATGAGCAGTTCTTC
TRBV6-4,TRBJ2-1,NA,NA,CASSDSSGNSYNEQFF,TGTGCCAGCAGTGACTCGTCCGGGAACTCCTACAATGAGCAGTTCTTC
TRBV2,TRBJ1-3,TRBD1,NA,CASMGDRAGNTIYF,TGTGCCAGCATGGGAGACAGGGCTGGAAACACCATATATTTT
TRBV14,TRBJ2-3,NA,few,CASSHVGTDTQYF,TGTGCCAGCAGCCACGTCGGCACAGATACGCAGTATTTT
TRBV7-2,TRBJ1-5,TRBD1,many,CASSYKPGGGQPQHF,TGTGCCAGCAGCTACAAGCCAGGGGGGGGGCAGCCCCAGCATTTT
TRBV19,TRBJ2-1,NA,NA,CASSLVAVSYNEQFF,TGTGCCAGTAGTTTAGTAGCGGTGTCTTACAATGAGCAGTTCTTC
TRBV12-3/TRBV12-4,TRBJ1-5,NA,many,CASSLYGHGNQPQHF,TGTGCCAGCAGTTTGTACGGGCATGGCAATCAGCCCCAGCATTTT
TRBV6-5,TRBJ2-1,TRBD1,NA,CASSAYRGQGEQFF,TGTGCCAGCAGTGCCTACAGGGGGCAGGGTGAGCAGTTCTTC
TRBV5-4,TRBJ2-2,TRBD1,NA,CASSLRQGFGELFF,TGTGCCAGCAGCTTGAGACAGGGTTTTGGGGAGCTGTTTTTT
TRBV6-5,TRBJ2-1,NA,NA,CASSYFIRQGSEQFF,TGTGCCAGCAGTTATTTCATAAGGCAGGGGAGTGAGCAGTTCTTC
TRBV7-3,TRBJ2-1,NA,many,CASSCLTLYNEQFF,TGTGCCAGCAGCTGCCTGACCCTTTACAATGAGCAGTTCTTC
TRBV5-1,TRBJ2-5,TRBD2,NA,CASSLSASGYQETQYF,TGCGCCAGCAGCTTGTCGGCTAGCGGGTACCAAGAGACCCAGTACTTC
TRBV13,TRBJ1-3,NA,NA,CASSLKGSGNTIYF,TGTGCCAGCAGCTTAAAGGGTTCTGGAAACACCATATATTTT
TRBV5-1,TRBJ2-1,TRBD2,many,CASSLETGGSSSYNEQFF,TGCGCCAGCAGCTTGGAGACCGGCGGGAGTAGCTCCTACAATGAGCAGTTCTTC
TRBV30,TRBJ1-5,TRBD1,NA,CAWSPPPPLTGVQPQHF,TGTGCCTGGAGTCCACCGCCCCCATTGACAGGGGTCCAGCCCCAGCATTTT
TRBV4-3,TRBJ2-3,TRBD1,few,CASSQELGQGWDTQYF,TGCGCCAGCAGCCAAGAGCTCGGACAGGGGTGGGATACGCAGTATTTT
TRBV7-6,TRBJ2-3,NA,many,CASTIEVGFSDTQYF,TGTGCCAGCACCATAGAGGTGGGGTTTTCGGATACGCAGTATTTT
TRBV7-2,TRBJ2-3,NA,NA,CASSLGVGGTTIADTQYF,TGTGCCAGCAGCTTAGGTGTAGGCGGAACCACTATAGCAGATACGCAGTATTTT
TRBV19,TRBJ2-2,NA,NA,CASSTAGLNTGELFF,TGTGCCAGTAGTACGGCGGGACTGAACACCGGGGAGCTGTTTTTT
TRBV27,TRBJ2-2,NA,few,CATRRRGGTGTNTGELFF,TGTGCCACCAGGCGAAGGGGGGGGACAGGCACGAACACCGGGGAGCTGTTTTTT
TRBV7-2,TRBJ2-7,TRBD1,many,CASSLAEGTASYEQYF,TGTGCCAGCAGCTTAGCGGAAGGGACAGCCTCCTACGAGCAGTACTTC
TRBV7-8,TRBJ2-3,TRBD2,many,CASSPYSGRFDTQYF,TGTGCCAGCAGCCCATATAGCGGGAGGTTTGATACGCAGTATTTT
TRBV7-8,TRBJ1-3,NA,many,CASSPMSGVGGNTIYF,TGTGCCAGCAGCCCTATGTCAGGGGTAGGAGGAAACACCATATATTTT
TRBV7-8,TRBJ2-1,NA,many,CASTKLGVRDEQFF,TGTGCCAGCACCAAACTCGGCGTCCGCGATGAGCAGTTCTTC
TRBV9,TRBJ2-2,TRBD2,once,CASSVERGYTGELFF,TGTGCCAGCAGCGTAGAGCGGGGCTACACCGGGGAGCTGTTTTTT
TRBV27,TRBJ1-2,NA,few,CASSYAITNYGYTF,TGTGCCAGCAGTTATGCCATAACTAACTATGGCTACACCTTC
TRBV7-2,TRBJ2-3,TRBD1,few,CASTSTGQGSDTQYF,TGTGCCAGCACCTCAACGGGACAGGGGTCAGATACGCAGTATTTT
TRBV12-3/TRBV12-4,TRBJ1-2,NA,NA,CASSPGWRYTF,TGTGCCAGCAGCCCCGGGTGGCGGTACACCTTC
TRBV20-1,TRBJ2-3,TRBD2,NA,CSAPRTSGSTDTQYF,TGCAGTGCACCCAGGACTAGCGGGAGCACAGATACGCAGTATTTT
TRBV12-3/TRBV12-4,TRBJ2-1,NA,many,CATGGSSRATEQFF,TGTGCCACCGGCGGGTCTTCCCGCGCCACTGAGCAGTTCTTC
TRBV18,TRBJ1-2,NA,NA,CASSPPTANYGYTF,TGTGCCAGCTCACCACCGACAGCTAACTATGGCTACACCTTC
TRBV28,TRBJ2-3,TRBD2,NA,CASSLGIASGRTDTQYF,TGTGCCAGCAGCCTGGGGATAGCCTCCGGGAGGACAGATACGCAGTATTTT
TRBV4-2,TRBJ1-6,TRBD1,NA,CASSQEGQYNSPLHF,TGTGCCAGCAGCCAGGAGGGACAGTATAATTCACCCCTCCACTTT
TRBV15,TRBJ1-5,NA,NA,CATSTIIQAENQPQHF,TGTGCCACCAGCACGATAATACAGGCCGAAAATCAGCCCCAGCATTTT
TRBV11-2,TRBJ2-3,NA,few,CASRRRASTDTQYF,TGTGCCAGCAGAAGACGGGCTAGCACAGATACGCAGTATTTT
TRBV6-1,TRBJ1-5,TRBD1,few,CASREQGAASNQPQHF,TGTGCCAGCCGAGAACAGGGGGCTGCGAGCAATCAGCCCCAGCATTTT
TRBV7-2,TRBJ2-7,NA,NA,CASSPRTPYEQYF,TGTGCCAGCAGCCCGAGGACTCCATACGAGCAGTACTTC
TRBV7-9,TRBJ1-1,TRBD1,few,CASGGQGNTEAFF,TGTGCCTCAGGGGGACAGGGCAACACTGAAGCTTTCTTT
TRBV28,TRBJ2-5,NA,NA,CASRIQETQYF,TGTGCCAGCAGAATCCAAGAGACCCAGTACTTC
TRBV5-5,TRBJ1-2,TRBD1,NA,CASSLTDREWYGYTF,TGTGCCAGCAGCCTGACAGACAGGGAGTGGTATGGCTACACCTTC
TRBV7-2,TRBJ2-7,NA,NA,CASSFGTVSYEQYF,TGTGCCAGCAGCTTCGGGACGGTCTCCTACGAGCAGTACTTC
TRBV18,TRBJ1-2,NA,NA,CASSQGTRDEGYTF,TGTGCCAGCTCACAAGGGACAAGGGATGAAGGCTACACCTTC
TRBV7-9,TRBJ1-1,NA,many,CASTLLNTEAFF,TGTGCCAGCACTTTGTTGAACACTGAAGCTTTCTTT